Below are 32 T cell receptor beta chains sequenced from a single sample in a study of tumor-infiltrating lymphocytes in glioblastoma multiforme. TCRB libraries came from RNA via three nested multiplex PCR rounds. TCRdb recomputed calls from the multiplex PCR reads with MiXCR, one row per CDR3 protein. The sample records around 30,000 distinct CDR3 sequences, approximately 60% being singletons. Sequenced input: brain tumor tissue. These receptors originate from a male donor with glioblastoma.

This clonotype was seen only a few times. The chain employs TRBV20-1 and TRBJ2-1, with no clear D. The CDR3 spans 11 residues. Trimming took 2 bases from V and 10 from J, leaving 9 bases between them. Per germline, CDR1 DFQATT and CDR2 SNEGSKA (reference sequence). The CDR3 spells CSARRHDEQFF. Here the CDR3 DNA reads TGCAGTGCTAGACGCCACGACGAGCAGTTCTTC.

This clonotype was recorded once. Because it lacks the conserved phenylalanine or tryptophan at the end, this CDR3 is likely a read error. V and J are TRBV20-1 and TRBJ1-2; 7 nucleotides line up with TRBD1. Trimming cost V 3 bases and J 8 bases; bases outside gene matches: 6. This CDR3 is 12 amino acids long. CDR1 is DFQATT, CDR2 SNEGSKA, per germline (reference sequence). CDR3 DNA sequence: TGCAGTGCTAGTAAGGGGGCCCAGGGCTACACCTAC. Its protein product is CSASKGAQGYTY.

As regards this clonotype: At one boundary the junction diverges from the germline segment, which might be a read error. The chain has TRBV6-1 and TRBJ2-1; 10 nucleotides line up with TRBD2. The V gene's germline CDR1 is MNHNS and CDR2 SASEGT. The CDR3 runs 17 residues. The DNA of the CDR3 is TGTGCCAGCAGTGAACTAGCGGGAGCGCAGAACTACAATAAGCAGTTCTTC. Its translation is CASSELAGAQNYNKQFF.

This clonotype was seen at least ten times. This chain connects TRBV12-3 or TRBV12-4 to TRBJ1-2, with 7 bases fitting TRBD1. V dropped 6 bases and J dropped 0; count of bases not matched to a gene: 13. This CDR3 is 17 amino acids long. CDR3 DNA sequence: TGTGCCAGCAGCTTCCGGACAGGCCTCGGGGCTAACTATGGCTACACCTTC. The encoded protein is CASSFRTGLGANYGYTF.

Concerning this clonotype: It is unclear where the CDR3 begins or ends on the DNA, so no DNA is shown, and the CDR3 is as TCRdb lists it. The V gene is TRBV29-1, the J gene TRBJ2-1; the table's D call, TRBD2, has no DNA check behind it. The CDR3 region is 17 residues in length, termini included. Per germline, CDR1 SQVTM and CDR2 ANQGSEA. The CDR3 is CSTSGVAGFNSYNEQFF.

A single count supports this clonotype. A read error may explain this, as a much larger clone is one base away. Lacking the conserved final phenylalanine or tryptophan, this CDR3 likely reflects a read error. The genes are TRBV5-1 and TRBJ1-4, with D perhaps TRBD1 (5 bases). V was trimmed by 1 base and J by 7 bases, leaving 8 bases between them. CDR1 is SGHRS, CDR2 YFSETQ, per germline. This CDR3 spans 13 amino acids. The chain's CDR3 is CASSLSGGEKLFS. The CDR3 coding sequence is TGCGCCAGCAGCTTGTCGGGGGGTGAAAAACTGTTTTCT.

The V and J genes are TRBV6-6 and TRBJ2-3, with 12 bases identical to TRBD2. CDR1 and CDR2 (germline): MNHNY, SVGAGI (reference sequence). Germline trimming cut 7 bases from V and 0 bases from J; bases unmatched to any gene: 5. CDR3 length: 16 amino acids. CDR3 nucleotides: TGTGCCAGCACCCAAGGACTAGCGGGAAGCACAGATACGCAGTATTTT. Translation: CASTQGLAGSTDTQYF.

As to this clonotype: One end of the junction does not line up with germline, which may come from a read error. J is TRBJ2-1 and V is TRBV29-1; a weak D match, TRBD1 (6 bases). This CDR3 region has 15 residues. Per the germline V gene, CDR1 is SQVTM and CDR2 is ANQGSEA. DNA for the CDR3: TGCAGCGTTGGGCTTGTTGGGGGCCCCTACAATAAGCAGTTCTTC. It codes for CSVGLVGGPYNKQFF.

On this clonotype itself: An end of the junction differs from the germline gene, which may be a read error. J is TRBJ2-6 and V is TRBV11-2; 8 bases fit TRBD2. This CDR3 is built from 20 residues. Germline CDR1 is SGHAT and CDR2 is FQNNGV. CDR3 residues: CVSSLLHGAGEESGANVLTF. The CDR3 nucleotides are TGTGTCAGCAGCCTCCTCCATGGAGCGGGAGAAGAGTCTGGGGCCAACGTCCTGACTTTC.

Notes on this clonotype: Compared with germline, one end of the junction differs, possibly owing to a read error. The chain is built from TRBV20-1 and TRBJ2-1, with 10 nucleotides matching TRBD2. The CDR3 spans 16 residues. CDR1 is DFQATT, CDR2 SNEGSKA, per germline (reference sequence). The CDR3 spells CNASSSAGGTYNEQFF. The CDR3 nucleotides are TGCAATGCTAGTAGTTCAGCGGGAGGGACCTACAATGAGCAGTTCTTC.

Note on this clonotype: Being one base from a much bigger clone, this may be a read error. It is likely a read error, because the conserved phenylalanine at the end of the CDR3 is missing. The CDR3 spells CASSVIGRGSDQPQHL. The CDR3 DNA sequence: TGTGCCAGCAGTGTAATCGGCAGGGGGTCGGATCAGCCCCAGCATCTT. J is TRBJ1-5 and V is TRBV6-1, with 7 bases identical to TRBD1. The CDR3 is 16 residues long. Germline-derived CDR1 and CDR2 are MNHNS and SASEGT. Trimming at V came to 4 bases and at J to 5 bases, leaving 11 bases not matched to a gene.

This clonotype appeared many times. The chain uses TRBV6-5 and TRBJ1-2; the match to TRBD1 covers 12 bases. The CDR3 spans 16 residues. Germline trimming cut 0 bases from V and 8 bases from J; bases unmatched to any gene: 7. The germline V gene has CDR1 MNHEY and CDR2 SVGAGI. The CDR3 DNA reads TGTGCCAGCAGTTACTCCGGGACAGGGGGCTCTAAGGGCTACACCTTC. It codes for CASSYSGTGGSKGYTF.

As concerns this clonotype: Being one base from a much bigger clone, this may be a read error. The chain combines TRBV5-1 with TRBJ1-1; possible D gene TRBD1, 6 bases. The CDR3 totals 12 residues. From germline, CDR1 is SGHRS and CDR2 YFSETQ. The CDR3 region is CANSISGDRAFF. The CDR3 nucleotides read TGCGCCAACAGCATATCAGGGGATAGAGCTTTCTTT.

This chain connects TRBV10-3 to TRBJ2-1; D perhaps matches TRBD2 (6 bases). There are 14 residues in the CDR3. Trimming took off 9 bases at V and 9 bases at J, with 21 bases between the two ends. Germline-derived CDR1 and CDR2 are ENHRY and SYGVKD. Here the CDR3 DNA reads TGTGCCATAACCCCGGGACTGGGGATCTGTGAGCAGTTCTTC. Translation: CAITPGLGICEQFF.

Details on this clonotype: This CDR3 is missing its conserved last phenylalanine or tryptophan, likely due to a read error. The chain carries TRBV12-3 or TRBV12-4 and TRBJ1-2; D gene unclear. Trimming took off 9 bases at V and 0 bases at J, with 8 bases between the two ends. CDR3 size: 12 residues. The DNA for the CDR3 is TGTGCCAGGAGCTCAGCTAACTATGGCTACACCTCC. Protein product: CARSSANYGYTS.

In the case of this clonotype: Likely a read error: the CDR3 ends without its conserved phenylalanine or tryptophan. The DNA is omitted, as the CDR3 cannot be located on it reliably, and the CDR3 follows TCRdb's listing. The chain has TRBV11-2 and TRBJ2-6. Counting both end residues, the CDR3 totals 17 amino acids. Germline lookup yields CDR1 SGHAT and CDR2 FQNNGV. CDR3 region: CASSLVPSSSGANVLTS.

The CDR3 DNA sequence: TGCAGTGCCCCTCGTGACAACATCTCCTACGAGCAGTACTTC. It yields the protein CSAPRDNISYEQYF. The genes are TRBV20-1 and TRBJ2-7; D unresolved. Germline CDR1 and CDR2: DFQATT and SNEGSKA (reference sequence). V was shortened by 6 bases and J by 0 bases, with 15 bases between the two germline ends. The CDR3 sequence is 14 residues long.

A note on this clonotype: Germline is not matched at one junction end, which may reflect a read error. The DNA of the CDR3 is TGTGACAGCAGCCCGACTAGCGGGATTAGGAATGAGCAGTTCTTC. Its protein product is CDSSPTSGIRNEQFF. This rearrangement joins TRBV6-4 to TRBJ2-1; TRBD2 matches at 11 bases. CDR3 length equals 15 residues. Germline CDR1 MRHNA, CDR2 SNTAGT.

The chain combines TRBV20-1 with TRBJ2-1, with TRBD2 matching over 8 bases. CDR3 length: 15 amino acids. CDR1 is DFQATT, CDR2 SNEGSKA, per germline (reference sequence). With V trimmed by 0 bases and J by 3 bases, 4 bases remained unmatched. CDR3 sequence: CSARDGTRGYNEQFF. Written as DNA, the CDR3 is TGCAGTGCTAGAGACGGGACTAGGGGCTACAATGAGCAGTTCTTC.

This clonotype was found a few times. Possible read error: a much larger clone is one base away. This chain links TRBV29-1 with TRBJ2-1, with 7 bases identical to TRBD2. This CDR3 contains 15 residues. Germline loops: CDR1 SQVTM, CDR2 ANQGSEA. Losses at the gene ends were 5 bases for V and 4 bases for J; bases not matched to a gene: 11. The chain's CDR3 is CSVFGGGEIYNEQFF. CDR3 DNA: TGCAGCGTTTTTGGGGGGGGGGAGATATACAATGAGCAGTTCTTC.

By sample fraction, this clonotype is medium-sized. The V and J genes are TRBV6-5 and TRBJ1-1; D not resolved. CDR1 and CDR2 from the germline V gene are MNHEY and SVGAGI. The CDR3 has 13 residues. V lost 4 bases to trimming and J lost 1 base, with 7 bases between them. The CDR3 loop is CASSWTANTEAFF. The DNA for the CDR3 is TGTGCCAGCAGTTGGACGGCGAACACTGAAGCTTTCTTT.

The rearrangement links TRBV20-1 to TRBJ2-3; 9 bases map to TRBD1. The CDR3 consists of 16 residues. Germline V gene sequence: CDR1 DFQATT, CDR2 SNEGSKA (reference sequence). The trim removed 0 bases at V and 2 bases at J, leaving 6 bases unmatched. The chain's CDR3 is CSAREPTGGDTDTQYF. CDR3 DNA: TGCAGTGCTAGAGAACCGACAGGGGGAGACACAGATACGCAGTATTTT.

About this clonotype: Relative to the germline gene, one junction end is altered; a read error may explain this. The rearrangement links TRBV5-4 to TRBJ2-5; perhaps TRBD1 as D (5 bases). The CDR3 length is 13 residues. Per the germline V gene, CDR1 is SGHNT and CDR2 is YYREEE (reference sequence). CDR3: CASSIAGLETQYF. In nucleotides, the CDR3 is TGTGCCAGCAGCATAGCAGGGTTAGAGACACAGTACTTC.

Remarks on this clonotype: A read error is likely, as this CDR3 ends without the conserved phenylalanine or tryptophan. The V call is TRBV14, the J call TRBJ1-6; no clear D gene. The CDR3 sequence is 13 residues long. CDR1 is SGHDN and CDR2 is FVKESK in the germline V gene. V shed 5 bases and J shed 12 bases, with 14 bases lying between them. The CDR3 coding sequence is TGTGCCAGCAGCAAAGGACTCTGGTTACCCCTCCACCTT. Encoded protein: CASSKGLWLPLHL.

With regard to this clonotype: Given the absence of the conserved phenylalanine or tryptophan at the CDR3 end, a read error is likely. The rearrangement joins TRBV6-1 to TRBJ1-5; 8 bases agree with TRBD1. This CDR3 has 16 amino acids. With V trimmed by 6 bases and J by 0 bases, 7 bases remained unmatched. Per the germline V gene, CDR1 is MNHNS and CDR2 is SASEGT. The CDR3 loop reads CASRVGQGYSNQPQHS. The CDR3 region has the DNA TGTGCCAGCAGAGTCGGACAGGGCTATAGCAATCAGCCCCAGCATTCT.

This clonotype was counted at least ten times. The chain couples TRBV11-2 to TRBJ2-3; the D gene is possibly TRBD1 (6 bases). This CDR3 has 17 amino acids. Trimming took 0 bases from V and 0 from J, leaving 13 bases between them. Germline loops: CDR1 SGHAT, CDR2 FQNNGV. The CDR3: CASSLDLTGFSTDTQYF. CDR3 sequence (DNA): TGTGCCAGCAGCTTAGATCTGACAGGCTTTAGCACAGATACGCAGTATTTT.

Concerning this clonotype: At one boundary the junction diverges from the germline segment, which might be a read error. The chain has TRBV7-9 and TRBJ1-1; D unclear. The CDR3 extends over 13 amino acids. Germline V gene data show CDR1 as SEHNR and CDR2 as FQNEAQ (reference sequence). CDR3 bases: TGTGTCAGCACCCTTCTCGGGGACACTGAAGCTTTCTTT. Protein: CVSTLLGDTEAFF.

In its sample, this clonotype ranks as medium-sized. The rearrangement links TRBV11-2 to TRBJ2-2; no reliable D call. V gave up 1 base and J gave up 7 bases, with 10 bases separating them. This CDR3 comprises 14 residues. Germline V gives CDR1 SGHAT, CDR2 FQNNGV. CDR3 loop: CASSLVGVNGELFF. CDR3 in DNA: TGTGCCAGCAGCTTAGTAGGTGTAAACGGGGAGCTGTTTTTT.

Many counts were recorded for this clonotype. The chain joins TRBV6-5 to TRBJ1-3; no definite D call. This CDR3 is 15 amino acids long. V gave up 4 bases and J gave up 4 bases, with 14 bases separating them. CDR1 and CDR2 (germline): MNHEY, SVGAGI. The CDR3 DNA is TGTGCCAGCAGTTCCCAGCCCCCGCGGGGAAACACCATATATTTT. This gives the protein CASSSQPPRGNTIYF.

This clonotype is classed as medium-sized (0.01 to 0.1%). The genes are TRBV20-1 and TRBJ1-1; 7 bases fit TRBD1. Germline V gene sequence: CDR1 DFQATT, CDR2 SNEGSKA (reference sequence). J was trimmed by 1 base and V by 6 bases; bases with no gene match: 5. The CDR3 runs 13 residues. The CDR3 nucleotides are TGCAGTGCGAAAAGGACAGGGAACACTGAAGCTTTCTTT. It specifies CSAKRTGNTEAFF.

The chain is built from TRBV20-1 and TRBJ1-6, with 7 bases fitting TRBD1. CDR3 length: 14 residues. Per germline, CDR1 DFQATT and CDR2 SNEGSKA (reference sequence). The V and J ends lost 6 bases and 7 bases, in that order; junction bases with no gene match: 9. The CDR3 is CSAGQEQGNSPLHF. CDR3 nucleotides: TGCAGTGCAGGTCAGGAACAGGGGAATTCACCCCTCCACTTT.

This chain's CDR3 is CASSQLGLAGVVQFF. The CDR3 DNA reads TGTGCCAGCAGCCAACTAGGACTAGCGGGAGTCGTTCAGTTCTTC. The chain couples TRBV4-2 to TRBJ2-1; 13 bases fit TRBD2. Trimming removed 2 bases from V and 13 bases from J; junction bases left unmatched: 8. CDR1 and CDR2 from the germline V gene are LGHNA and YNFKEQ. This CDR3 region has 15 residues.